The entry below gives a single T cell receptor beta chain sequence along with its context. This clonotype has only a few counts. No antigen is known for it. No quality values exist for individual bases; no much larger clone is one base distant. This sample was included in a study of response to subunit inactivated influenza vaccine (dated by TCRdb to the late 2010s). With regard to the full study: Deep quantitative T cell receptor repertoire profiling was used in the study to track responses to a trivalent subunit inactivated influenza vaccine. General findings and caveats noted by the study authors: The authors proposed that each seasonal influenza vaccination may bring in only a limited number of new T cells.

Taken from cysteine to phenylalanine, the CDR3 has 17 residues. CDR3 DNA is the only sequence kept; it has 51 bases, read in frame from the first base. The CDR1 and CDR2 encoded by the germline V gene (reference sequence) are DFQATT and SNEGSKA. Here V drops 6 bases and J drops 0 bases, and the junction holds 14 bases not matched to any gene. The library was produced with RT-PCR. The listed sequencing device is Illumina HiSeq 2500. TCRdb redid the processing of the public reads, applying fastp at Q25 and MiXCR, and retained in-frame beta chains. Under each unique CDR3 protein, matching rows form one entry showing the most common genes and DNA. Across this sample there are some 550,000 distinct CDR3 sequences, with 20% to 25% seen only once. 2.8% of the sample lies in the top ten. These data also formed part of another study, on T cells expressing NK-cell markers. As the second publication notes: The TCR beta cDNA libraries were made using 5'RACE template switching, a step that added both a universal primer site and unique molecular identifiers. Eight or nine donors provided sorted CD3+CD56+NKG2C+, CD3+CD56+NKG2C- and CD3+CD56-NKG2C+ T-cell subsets, whose TCR beta-chain repertoires were profiled. Among the eight sequenced donors, seven were HCMV-seropositive and one was HCMV-seronegative. In several experiments an anti-gammadeltaTCR antibody was added to restrict sorting to alphabetaTCR-expressing T cells. In 5 to 7 donors, the dominant CD3+CD56+NKG2C+ clonotypes were found to rank among the top 10 CD8+ clonotypes and to make up about 1.0-7.5% of CD8+ T cells. Those dominant clonotypes were again the most abundant among CD3+CD56-NKG2C+ cells in a handful of donors, at roughly 25-65%. Whether the expanded NKG2C-expressing T cell clones were specific for HCMV antigens remained unclear. Randomly selected healthy volunteers, three men and five women, were used as the eight sequenced donors. A commercial ELISA kit detecting HCMV-specific IgG in serum was used to determine HCMV serostatus. Ficoll density gradient centrifugation was used to isolate peripheral blood mononuclear cells from blood. CD4+ and CD8+ T cells were isolated from PBMC by magnetic immunoseparation with Miltenyi isolation kits. Priming for cDNA synthesis came from the TCR beta constant segment, and two successive PCR amplification steps followed. The libraries were sequenced on Illumina HiSeq 2000/2500, MiSeq or NextSeq, producing 2 x 150 bp reads. MIGEC handled demultiplexing of the reads and grouping by UMI, while MiTCR was used to assemble and quantify clonotypes. To exclude erroneous sequences, any TCR cDNA sequence not supported by at least two reads was discarded. The tcR package was used for downstream repertoire analysis, with clonotypes matched between fractions based on CDR3 nucleotide sequence plus V segment. VDJmatch was used to annotate antigen specificity against VDJdb, with one amino acid substitution allowed in CDR3.

Specimen: CD4+ T cells sorted from PBMCs, collected roughly 13 days after vaccination. The chain couples TRBV20-1 to TRBJ2-3, and 8 bases in between align with TRBD2. The clonotype was recovered from a man aged 45 to 65 who received an inactivated influenza vaccine. Donor details come from another sample of the same person, matched by shared clones. The encoded CDR3 is CSAIPGGGLTSTDTQYF. The base sequence is TGCAGTGCCATTCCCGGGGGGGGACTGACCAGCACAGATACGCAGTATTTT.